The clone carrying this T cell receptor (beta chain) came up many times. The antigen remains undetermined. Time point indicated: sample taken at primary tumor resection. Unsorted whole RNA of tumor, nontumor lung or frozen PBMC was sequenced. Trimming removed 4 bases from V and 13 bases from J; junction bases left unmatched: 10. This CDR3 has 14 residues. CDR1 and CDR2 (germline): LGHDT, YNNKEL (reference sequence). Single TCR cDNA molecules each had their own unique molecular identifier. TCRdb passed the 5' RACE reads through MiXCR, listing each CDR3 protein once. The sample contains almost 9,500 distinct CDR3 sequences, under 8% of which appear only once. The sample belongs to a study of spatial heterogeneity in lung cancer. Study observations and caveats: Alpha chains reached an estimated coverage of approximately 6.5% of tumor T cells, and beta chains about 14%. Expanded intratumoral alpha and beta TCR counts tracked tumor mutation counts.

The sample was lung tumor tissue, taken at surgery. This clonotype was sampled from a male donor with early-stage non-small cell lung cancer. This chain joins TRBV3-1 and TRBJ1-6; the match to TRBD1 covers 7 bases. CDR3 DNA: TGTGCCAGCAGCCTTTCAGGGGGGCTAATGCCCCTCCACTTT. It yields the protein CASSLSGGLMPLHF.